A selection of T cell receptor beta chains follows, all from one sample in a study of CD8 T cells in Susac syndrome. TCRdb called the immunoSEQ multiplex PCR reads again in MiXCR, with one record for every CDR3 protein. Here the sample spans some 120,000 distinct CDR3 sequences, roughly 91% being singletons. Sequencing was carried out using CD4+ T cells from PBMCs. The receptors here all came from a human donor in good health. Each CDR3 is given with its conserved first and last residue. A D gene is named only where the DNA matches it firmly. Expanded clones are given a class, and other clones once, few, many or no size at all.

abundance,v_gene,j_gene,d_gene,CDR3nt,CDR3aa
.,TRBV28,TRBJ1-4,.,TGTGCCACCAGAAGCGGCGGGGGGCCTATAAAACTGTTTTTT,CATRSGGGPIKLFF
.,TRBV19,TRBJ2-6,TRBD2,TGTGCCAGTAGTATTTTGGCGGGGGGGAACTCTGGGGCCAACGTCCTGACTTTC,CASSILAGGNSGANVLTF
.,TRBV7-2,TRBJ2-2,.,TGTGCCAGCAGCTTTATGTCCAGGGCAGGGGAGCTGTTTTTT,CASSFMSRAGELFF
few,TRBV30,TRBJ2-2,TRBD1,TGTGCCTGGATGACAGGGGGAATAGGGTCAGGGGAGCTGTTTTTT,CAWMTGGIGSGELFF
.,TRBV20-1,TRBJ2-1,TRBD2,TGCAGTGTTGACGGGGGGACCCAGAGCTCCTACAATGAGCAGTTCTTC,CSVDGGTQSSYNEQFF
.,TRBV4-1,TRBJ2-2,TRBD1,TGCGCCAGCAGCCAAGGGGACAGGGGCTCTGGCACCGGGGAGCTGTTTTTT,CASSQGDRGSGTGELFF
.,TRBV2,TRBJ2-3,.,TGTGCCAGCAGTGTCGGGACTTTTACAGATACGCAGTATTTT,CASSVGTFTDTQYF
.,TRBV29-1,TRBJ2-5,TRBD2,TGCAGCTCAACTAGGGGGACTAGCGGGGAAGAGACCCAGTACTTC,CSSTRGTSGEETQYF
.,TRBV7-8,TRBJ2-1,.,TGTGCCAGCAGCTTAGTGACCCTACCCACTGAGCAGTTCTTC,CASSLVTLPTEQFF
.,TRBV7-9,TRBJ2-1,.,TGTGCCAGCATCTCTAGGGCTGATCTCGGCGAGCAGTTCTTC,CASISRADLGEQFF
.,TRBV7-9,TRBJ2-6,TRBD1,TGTGCCAGCAGCTACCCGATAGGGGACAGGACCTCTGGGGCCAACGTCCTGACTTTC,CASSYPIGDRTSGANVLTF
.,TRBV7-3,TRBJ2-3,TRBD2,TGTGCCAGCAGCTCGGGACTAGCGGGAGTTAGGAGCACAGATACGCAGTATTTT,CASSSGLAGVRSTDTQYF
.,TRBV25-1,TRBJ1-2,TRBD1,TGTGCCAGCAGTGAATCCACAGGGGAGGCCTATGGCTACACCTTC,CASSESTGEAYGYTF
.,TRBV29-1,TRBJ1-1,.,TGCAGCGTTTGGTGGGGAAGTGCTGAAGCTTTCTTT,CSVWWGSAEAFF
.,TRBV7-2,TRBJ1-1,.,TGTGCCGCCCAAGTTGGGCAGATGAACACTGAAGCTTTCTTT,CAAQVGQMNTEAFF
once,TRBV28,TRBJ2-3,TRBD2,TGTGCCAGCAGTTTGTTAAGGGGGACTAGCGGGAGTCTGACAGATACGCAGTATTTT,CASSLLRGTSGSLTDTQYF
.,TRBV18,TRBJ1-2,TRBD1,TGTGCCAGCTCGATTACAGGGGCCGTAAACTATGGCTACACCTTC,CASSITGAVNYGYTF
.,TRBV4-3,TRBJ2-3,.,TGCGCCAGCAGCCAAGAAACCACCAGCCGCCGCAAGTATTTT,CASSQETTSRRKYF
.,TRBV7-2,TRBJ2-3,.,TGTGCCAGCAGCTTCCCAGCCCCCTTGAGGGCAGATACGCAGTATTTT,CASSFPAPLRADTQYF
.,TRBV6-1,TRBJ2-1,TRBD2,TGTGCCAGCAGTCCGCAAATTAGCGGGAGGTCCAATGAGCAGTTCTTC,CASSPQISGRSNEQFF
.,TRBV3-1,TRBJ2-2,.,TGTGCCACCTCTGGGTTACTTAACACCGGGGAGCTGTTTTTT,CATSGLLNTGELFF
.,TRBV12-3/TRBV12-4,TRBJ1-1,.,TGTGCCAGCAGTTTAGCGCTTCGGGGTCTCGGGCGGTTGGGCGCTGAAGCTTTCTTT,CASSLALRGLGRLGAEAFF
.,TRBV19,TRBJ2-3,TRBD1,TGTGCCAGTAGTAAGAGGGACAGGGGGTACACAGATACGCAGTATTTT,CASSKRDRGYTDTQYF
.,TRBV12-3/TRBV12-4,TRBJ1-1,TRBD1,TGTGCCAGCAGTGTGCCAGGGGGACTCTCGAGGGCTTTCTTT,CASSVPGGLSRAFF
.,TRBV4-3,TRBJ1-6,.,TGCGCCAGCAGCCAAGGGGACCCTGGCTATAATTCACCCCTCCACTTT,CASSQGDPGYNSPLHF
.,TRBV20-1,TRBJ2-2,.,TGCAGTGCTAGAGGATTCACCGGGGAGCTGTTTTTT,CSARGFTGELFF
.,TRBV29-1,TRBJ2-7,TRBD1,TGCAGCGTTGCGGACAGGGGAGTAGTCTACGAGCAGTACTTC,CSVADRGVVYEQYF
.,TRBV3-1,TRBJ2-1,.,TGTGCCAGCAGCCCGGTGGCTCCCAACAATGAGCAGTTCTTC,CASSPVAPNNEQFF
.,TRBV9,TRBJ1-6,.,TGTGCCAGCAGCCCAAGTAGCGGCCACGGGCCCCCGGGTTCACCCCTCCACTTT,CASSPSSGHGPPGSPLHF
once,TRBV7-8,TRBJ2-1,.,TGTGCCAGCAGAAGGGGGGCCTTTCCTGAGCAGTTCTTC,CASRRGAFPEQFF
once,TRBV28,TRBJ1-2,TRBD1,TGTGCCAGCAGTTTGGCCGGGACAGGATACGTCTATGGCTACACCTTC,CASSLAGTGYVYGYTF
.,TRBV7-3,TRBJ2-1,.,TGTGCCAGCAGCTTAACGGGGGACTCTAGCTCCTACAATGAGCAGTTCTTC,CASSLTGDSSSYNEQFF
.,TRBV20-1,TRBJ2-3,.,TGCAGTGCTTCTACTGGGGGAAACCGGGAAGATACGCAGTATTTT,CSASTGGNREDTQYF
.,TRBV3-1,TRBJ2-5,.,TGTGCCAGCAGCCAACGGGGATCGGAGACCCAGTACTTC,CASSQRGSETQYF
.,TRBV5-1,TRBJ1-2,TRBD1,TGCGCCAGCAGCTCGGGACAGGGGGCAGGTGGCTACACCTTC,CASSSGQGAGGYTF
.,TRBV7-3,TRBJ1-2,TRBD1,TGTGCCAGCAGCTTAGACAGGGGAGGCGGCTACACCTTC,CASSLDRGGGYTF
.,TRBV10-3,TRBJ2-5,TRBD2,TGTGCCATCAGTGAGTCGGAGATAGCGGGGGGAGAGACCCAGTACTTC,CAISESEIAGGETQYF
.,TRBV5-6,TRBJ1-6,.,TGTGCCAGCAGCGAAAAAGGACAGCCAACCCTCTCACCCCTCCACTTT,CASSEKGQPTLSPLHF
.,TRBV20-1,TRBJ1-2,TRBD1,TGCAGTGCTAGCCTTCCGGGACAGGGGGCCGGAGGCTACACCTTC,CSASLPGQGAGGYTF
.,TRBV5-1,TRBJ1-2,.,TGCGCCAGCAGCTTGTGGCAGGCCGACTATGGCTACACCTTC,CASSLWQADYGYTF
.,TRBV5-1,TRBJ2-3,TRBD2,TGCGCCAGCTTAGCGGGGGGGCCGGCAGATACGCAGTATTTT,CASLAGGPADTQYF
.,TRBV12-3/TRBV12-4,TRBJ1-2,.,TGTGCCAGCAGTTTCGAGGGGACGGAGGGCTACACCTTC,CASSFEGTEGYTF
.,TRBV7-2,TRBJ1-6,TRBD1,TGTGCCAGCAGCTTACCACCGGGACAGAGAAATTCACCCCTCCACTTT,CASSLPPGQRNSPLHF
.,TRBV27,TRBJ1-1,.,TGTGCCAGCGGTACAGGGAGGCCTGAAGCTTTCTTT,CASGTGRPEAFF
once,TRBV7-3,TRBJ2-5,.,TGTGCCAGCAGCTCGATAGGACGCGAGCCGGTAGAGACCCAGTACTTC,CASSSIGREPVETQYF
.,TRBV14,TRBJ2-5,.,TGTGCCAGCAGCCATTCCCAGGCTCATTCACCCCGACCACAGAGCCAAGAGACCCAGTACTTC,CASSHSQAHSPRPQSQETQYF
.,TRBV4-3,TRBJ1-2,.,TGCGCCAGCAGCCAAGGGGGGGGCTCTGGCTACACCTTC,CASSQGGGSGYTF
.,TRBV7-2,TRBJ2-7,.,TGTGCCAGCAGCAAGGGACGGGCCTACGAGCAGTACTTC,CASSKGRAYEQYF
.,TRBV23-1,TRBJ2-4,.,TGCGCCAGCAGTCAATCGGTTCTCGGGCTGCAAAGCCAAAAAACACCCGATCTAAAAAACATTCAGTACTTC,CASSQSVLGLQSQKTPDLKNIQYF
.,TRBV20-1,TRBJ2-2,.,TGCAGTGCGAGGACTGGAGCGAACACCGGGGAGCTGTTTTTT,CSARTGANTGELFF
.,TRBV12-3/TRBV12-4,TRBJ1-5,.,TGTGCCAGCAGTTTTGGGGGGACGAGCAATCAGCCCCAGCATTTT,CASSFGGTSNQPQHF
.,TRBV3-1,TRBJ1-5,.,TGTGCCAGCAGCCAGGGCAGGCGGGTTCAGCCCCAGCATTTT,CASSQGRRVQPQHF
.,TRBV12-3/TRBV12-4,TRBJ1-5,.,TGTGCCAGCAGTCCCGGGGACTACAATCAGCCCCAGCATTTT,CASSPGDYNQPQHF
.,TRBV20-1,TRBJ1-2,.,TGCAGTGCTAGGACGGGCACTCCCTATGGCTACACCTTC,CSARTGTPYGYTF
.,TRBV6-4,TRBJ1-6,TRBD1,TGTGCCAGCAGTGTGGGACAGTATAATTCACCCCTCCACTTT,CASSVGQYNSPLHF
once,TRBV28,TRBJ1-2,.,TGTGCCAGCAGAGAAAGTAGTGGCTACACCTTC,CASRESSGYTF
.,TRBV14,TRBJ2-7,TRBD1,TGTGCCAGCAGGCGACAGGGAACCCGCGAGCAGTACTTC,CASRRQGTREQYF
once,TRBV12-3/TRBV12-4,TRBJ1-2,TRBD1,TGTGCCAGCAGAGGACAGGGAAACGGCTACACCTTC,CASRGQGNGYTF
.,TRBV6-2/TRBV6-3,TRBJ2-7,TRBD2,TGTGCCAGCAGTCCCTCCGGGACTAGCGACTACGAGCAGTACTTC,CASSPSGTSDYEQYF
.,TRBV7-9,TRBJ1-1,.,TGTGCCAGCGAGGGACACGAGGTATCCCTGAACACTGAAGCTTTCTTT,CASEGHEVSLNTEAFF